A single sample is the source of the 9 T cell receptor beta chains below, sequenced in a study of blood T cell repertoires in COVID-19. The data were produced by immunoSEQ multiplex PCR, yet TCRdb's version contains in-frame clones alone and is incomplete. The top ten hold 0.75% to 0.9% of the sample, which has 250,000 to 350,000 clones, 80% to 90% seen once. Material: peripheral blood. Source of these receptors: a man aged 30-40 years with acute or convalescent COVID-19.

The chain recombines TRBV6-5 with TRBJ1-1; no reliable D call. The CDR3 loop spans 12 amino acids. Trimming removed 7 bases at V and 8 bases at J, with 14 bases between. CDR1 is MNHEY, CDR2 SVGAGI, per germline. The CDR3, as DNA: TGTGCCAGCACCAAAGAGGGCGGCGAAGCTTTCTTT. Translated: CASTKEGGEAFF.

This clone has a single count. The chain has TRBV10-1 and TRBJ2-2; tentatively, D is TRBD2 (5 bases). The CDR3 runs 14 residues. Germline V CDR1 and CDR2: WNHNN, SYGVQD (reference sequence). The V and J ends lost 0 bases and 4 bases respectively, with 6 bases between them. The CDR3 is CASSESSGTGELFF. DNA of the CDR3: TGCGCCAGCAGTGAGTCAAGCGGCACCGGGGAGCTGTTTTTT.

The CDR3 sequence: CASSLQGSSNIQYF. DNA for the CDR3: TGTGCCAGCAGCCTACAGGGCTCGTCGAACATTCAGTACTTC. This chain connects TRBV19 to TRBJ2-4; the D gene is possibly TRBD1 (6 bases). V lost 9 bases to trimming and J lost 7 bases, with 19 bases between them. The CDR3 covers 14 residues. Germline V CDR1 and CDR2: LNHDA, SQIVND (reference sequence).

The chain employs TRBV28 and TRBJ1-5, with unresolved D. V shed 5 bases and J shed 4 bases, with 9 bases lying between them. Germline-derived CDR1 and CDR2 are MDHEN and SYDVKM. The length of the CDR3 is 13 residues. The CDR3 DNA sequence: TGTGCCAGCAGTCCACAGCCAAATCAGCCCCAGCATTTT. It encodes CASSPQPNQPQHF.

CDR3 DNA sequence: TGCGCCAGCAGACAGGGGGCTGACACCATATATTTT. Translated, it gives CASRQGADTIYF. V usage is TRBV5-1 and J usage is TRBJ1-3; TRBD1 matches 9 bases. Per the germline V gene, CDR1 is SGHRS and CDR2 is YFSETQ. The CDR3 has 12 amino acids. V was pared by 5 bases and J by 8 bases, with 2 bases of the junction left unmatched.

The chain joins TRBV28 to TRBJ1-6, with 8 bases identical to TRBD1. This CDR3 has 15 amino acids. Germline V gene lookup returns CDR1 MDHEN and CDR2 SYDVKM. The ends lost 4 bases at V and 10 bases at J; junction bases unmatched: 9. CDR3 nucleotides: TGTGCCAGCAGTTCCTCAACAGGGGGAAGCTCACCCCTCCACTTT. Translation gives CASSSSTGGSSPLHF.

J is TRBJ2-1 and V is TRBV14; D may be TRBD2 (6 bases). The germline gives CDR1 SGHDN, CDR2 FVKESK. The germline V and J ends were trimmed by 4 bases and 8 bases, with 12 bases remaining between them. The CDR3 totals 13 residues. CDR3 sequence reads: CASSPGTWDEQFF. CDR3 in DNA: TGTGCCAGCAGCCCAGGGACTTGGGATGAGCAGTTCTTC.

The chain is built from TRBV6-5 and TRBJ2-7, with a tentative D call TRBD1 (5 bases). The CDR3 is made up of 12 amino acids. Germline-derived CDR1 and CDR2 are MNHEY and SVGAGI. Trimming stripped 5 bases from V and 4 bases from J, with 9 bases between. CDR3: CASSMAGYEQYF. In DNA, the CDR3 is TGTGCCAGCAGTATGGCAGGGTACGAGCAGTACTTC.

The V call is TRBV9, the J call TRBJ2-4, with 14 bases aligning to TRBD2. Germline-derived CDR1 and CDR2 are SGDLS and YYNGEE. Unmatched junction bases numbered 9, after V lost 3 bases and J lost 7 bases. The CDR3 is made up of 17 amino acids. The CDR3 here is CASSAETSGRALNIQYF. The CDR3 region has the DNA TGTGCCAGCAGCGCCGAGACTAGCGGGAGGGCACTGAACATTCAGTACTTC.